The source of this T cell receptor (beta chain) is a study of PD-L1 blockade in urothelial cancer. Germline V CDR1 and CDR2: MNHEY, SMNVEV (reference sequence). V was pared by 0 bases and J by 7 bases, with 5 bases of the junction left unmatched. CDR3 length: 14 amino acids. This table comes from immunoSEQ multiplex PCR, and its TCRdb copy is limited to in-frame clones, with some not included. The sample contains roughly 60,000 clones, roughly 87% of which appear only once. Specimen: PBMCs, collected around atezolizumab (anti-PD-L1) treatment. The chain is built from TRBV27 and TRBJ1-2; 7 nucleotides match TRBD1. The sequence was obtained from a man aged 65 to 79 with urothelial cancer. CDR3 loop: CASSLSDRQGGYTF. The DNA for the CDR3 is TGTGCCAGCAGTTTATCTGACCGACAGGGTGGCTACACCTTC.